This entry is about one T cell receptor beta chain. Its target antigen remains unknown. No base-level quality is on record; no much larger clone is a single base apart. Library construction relied on RT-PCR. Sequencing used an Illumina HiSeq 2500. TCRdb reprocessing: public reads trimmed at Q25 with fastp, clones called with MiXCR, in-frame beta chains kept. Merged by CDR3 protein, the rows form single entries marked with the most common genes and DNA. In all, the sample holds roughly 700,000 distinct CDR3 sequences, and about 14% of those were seen once. The top ten clonotypes cover less than 7% of the sample. This entry is derived from a study of response to subunit inactivated influenza vaccine (dated by TCRdb to 2017 to 2018). With regard to the full study: The study used deep quantitative T cell receptor repertoire profiling to track responses to a trivalent subunit inactivated influenza vaccine.

General findings and caveats noted by the study authors: The authors proposed that each seasonal influenza vaccination may bring in only a limited number of new T cells.

V was cut back by 10 bases and J by 6 bases, leaving a gap of 19 bases between them. Including cysteine and phenylalanine, the CDR3 has 14 amino acids. The entry retains the CDR3 DNA only, 42 bases that are in frame from base 1. Based on the germline V gene (reference sequence), the CDR1 and CDR2 sequences are LNHDA and SQIVND. This clonotype was sampled from a man aged 45 to 65 who received an inactivated influenza vaccine. Donor details come from another sample of the same person, matched by shared clones. Recombination joined TRBV19 with TRBJ2-1, and perhaps TRBD1 as D gene, on 6 matching bases. Sequences were derived from PBMCs from blood, sampled less than 15 days before vaccination. At the DNA level, the sequence is TGTGCCACCACACGGGACACCGTAGGCAATGAGCAGTTCTTC. The translation is CATTRDTVGNEQFF.